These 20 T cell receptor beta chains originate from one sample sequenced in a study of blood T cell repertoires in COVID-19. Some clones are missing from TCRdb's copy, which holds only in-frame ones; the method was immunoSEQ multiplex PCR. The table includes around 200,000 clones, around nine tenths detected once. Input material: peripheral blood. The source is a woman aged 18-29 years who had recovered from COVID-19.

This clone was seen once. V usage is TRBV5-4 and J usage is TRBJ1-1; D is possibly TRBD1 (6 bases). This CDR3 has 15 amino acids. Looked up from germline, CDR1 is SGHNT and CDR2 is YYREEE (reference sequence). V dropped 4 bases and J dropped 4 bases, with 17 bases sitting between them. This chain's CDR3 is CASSTDRSRGTEAFF. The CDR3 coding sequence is TGTGCCAGCAGCACCGACAGGAGTAGAGGCACTGAAGCTTTCTTT.

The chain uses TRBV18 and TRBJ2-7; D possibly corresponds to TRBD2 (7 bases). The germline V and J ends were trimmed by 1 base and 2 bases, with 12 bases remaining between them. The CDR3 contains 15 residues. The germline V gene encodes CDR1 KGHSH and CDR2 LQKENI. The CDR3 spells CASSPRPGGPYEQYF. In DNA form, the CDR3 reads TGTGCCAGCTCACCACGTCCGGGGGGCCCCTACGAGCAGTACTTC.

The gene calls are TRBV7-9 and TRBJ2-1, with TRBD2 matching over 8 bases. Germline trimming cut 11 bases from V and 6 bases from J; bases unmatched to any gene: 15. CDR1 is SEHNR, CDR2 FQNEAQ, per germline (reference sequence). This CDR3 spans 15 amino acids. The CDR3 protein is CAGGTTPGGANEQFF. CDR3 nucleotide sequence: TGTGCCGGTGGGACTACCCCGGGAGGGGCCAATGAGCAGTTCTTC.

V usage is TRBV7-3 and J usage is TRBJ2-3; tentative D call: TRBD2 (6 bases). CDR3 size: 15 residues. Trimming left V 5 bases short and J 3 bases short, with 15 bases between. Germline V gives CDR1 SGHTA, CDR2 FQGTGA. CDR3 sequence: CASSLGSGLTDTQYF. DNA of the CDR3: TGTGCCAGCAGCCTCGGGAGTGGCTTAACAGATACGCAGTATTTT.

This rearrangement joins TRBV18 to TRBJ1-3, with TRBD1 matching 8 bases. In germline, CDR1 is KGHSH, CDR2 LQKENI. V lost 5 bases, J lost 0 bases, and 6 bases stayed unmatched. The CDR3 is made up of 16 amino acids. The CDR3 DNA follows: TGTGCCAGCTCAGCTACAGGGGGTATCTCTGGAAACACCATATATTTT. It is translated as CASSATGGISGNTIYF.

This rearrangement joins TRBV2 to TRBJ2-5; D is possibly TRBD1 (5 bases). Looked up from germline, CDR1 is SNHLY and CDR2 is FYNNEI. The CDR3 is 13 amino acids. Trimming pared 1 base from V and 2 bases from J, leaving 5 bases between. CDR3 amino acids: CASSEDRQETQYF. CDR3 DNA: TGTGCCAGCAGTGAAGACAGGCAAGAGACCCAGTACTTC.

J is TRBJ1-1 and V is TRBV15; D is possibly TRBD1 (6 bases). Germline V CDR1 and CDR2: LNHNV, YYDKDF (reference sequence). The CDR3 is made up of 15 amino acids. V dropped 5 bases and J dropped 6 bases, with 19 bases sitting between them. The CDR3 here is CATSPMGGAVSEAFF. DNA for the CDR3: TGTGCCACCAGCCCGATGGGGGGGGCGGTCTCTGAAGCTTTCTTT.

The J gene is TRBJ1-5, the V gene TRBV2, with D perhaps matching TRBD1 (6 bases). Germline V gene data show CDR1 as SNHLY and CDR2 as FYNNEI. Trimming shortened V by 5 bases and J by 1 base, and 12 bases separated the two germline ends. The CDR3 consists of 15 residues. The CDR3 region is CASSRQAPSNQPQHF. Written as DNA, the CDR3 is TGTGCCAGCAGTCGACAGGCACCAAGCAATCAGCCCCAGCATTTT. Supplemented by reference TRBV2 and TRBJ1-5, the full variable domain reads EPEVTQTPSHQVTQMGQEVILRCVPISNHLYFYWYRQILGQKVEFLVSFYNNEISEKSEIFDDQFSVERPDGSNFTLKIRSTKLEDSAMYFCASSRQAPSNQPQHFGDGTRLSIL.

Here the CDR3 reads CASSRGTLAKNIQYF. CDR3 nucleotide sequence: TGTGCCAGCAGTCGAGGGACTCTGGCAAAAAACATTCAGTACTTC. This sequence joins TRBV27 and TRBJ2-4, with D possibly matching TRBD2 (6 bases). The germline gives CDR1 MNHEY, CDR2 SMNVEV (reference sequence). The ends were cut back, 5 bases at V and 4 bases at J, with 15 bases in the middle. The CDR3 is made up of 15 amino acids.

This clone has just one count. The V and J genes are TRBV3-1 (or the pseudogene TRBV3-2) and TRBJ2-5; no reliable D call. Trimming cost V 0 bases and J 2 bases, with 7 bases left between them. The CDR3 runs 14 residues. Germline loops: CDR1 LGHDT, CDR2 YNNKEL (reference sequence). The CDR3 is CASSQDWQQETQYF. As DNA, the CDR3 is TGTGCCAGCAGCCAAGATTGGCAGCAAGAGACCCAGTACTTC.

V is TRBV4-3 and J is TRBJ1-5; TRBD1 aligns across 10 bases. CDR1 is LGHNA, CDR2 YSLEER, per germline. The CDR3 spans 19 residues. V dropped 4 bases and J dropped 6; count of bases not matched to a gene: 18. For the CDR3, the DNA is TGCGCCAGCAGCCGGATGGGCCCGACAGGGGGCCCCCACGCTCAGCCCCAGCATTTT. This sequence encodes CASSRMGPTGGPHAQPQHF.

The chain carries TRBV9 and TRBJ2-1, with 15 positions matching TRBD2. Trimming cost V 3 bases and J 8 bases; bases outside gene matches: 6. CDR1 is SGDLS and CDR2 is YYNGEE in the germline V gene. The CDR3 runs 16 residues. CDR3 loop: CASSAEGLAGGDEQFF. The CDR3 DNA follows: TGTGCCAGCAGCGCCGAGGGACTAGCGGGAGGCGATGAGCAGTTCTTC.

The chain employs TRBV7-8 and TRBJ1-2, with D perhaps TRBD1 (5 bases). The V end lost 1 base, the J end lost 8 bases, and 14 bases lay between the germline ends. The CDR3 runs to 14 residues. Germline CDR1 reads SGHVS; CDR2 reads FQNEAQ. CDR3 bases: TGTGCCAGCAGCTTAGAACAGGCCACGCGGGGCTACACCTTC. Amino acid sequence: CASSLEQATRGYTF.

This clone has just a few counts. This chain's CDR3 is CASSQQGLPSTDTQYF. The CDR3 nucleotides are TGTGCCAGCAGTCAACAGGGTTTACCTAGCACAGATACGCAGTATTTT. This chain connects TRBV27 to TRBJ2-3; a weak D match, TRBD1 (6 bases). The V end lost 5 bases, the J end lost 0 bases, and 15 bases lay between the germline ends. This CDR3 is 16 amino acids long. CDR1 MNHEY and CDR2 SMNVEV come from the germline V gene (reference sequence).

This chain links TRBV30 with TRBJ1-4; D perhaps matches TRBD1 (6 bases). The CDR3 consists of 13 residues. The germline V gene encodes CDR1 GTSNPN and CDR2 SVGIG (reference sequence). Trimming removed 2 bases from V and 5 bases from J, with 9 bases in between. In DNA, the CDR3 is TGTGCCTGGAGTCGGGGGGCCAATGAAAAACTGTTTTTT. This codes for CAWSRGANEKLFF.

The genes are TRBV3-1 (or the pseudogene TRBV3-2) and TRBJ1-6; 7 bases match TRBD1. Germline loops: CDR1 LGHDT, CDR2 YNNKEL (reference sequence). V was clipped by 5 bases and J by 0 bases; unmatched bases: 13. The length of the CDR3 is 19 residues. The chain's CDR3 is CASSRRTGRVYSYNSPLHF. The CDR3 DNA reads TGTGCCAGCAGCAGACGGACAGGAAGGGTTTACTCCTATAATTCACCCCTCCACTTT.

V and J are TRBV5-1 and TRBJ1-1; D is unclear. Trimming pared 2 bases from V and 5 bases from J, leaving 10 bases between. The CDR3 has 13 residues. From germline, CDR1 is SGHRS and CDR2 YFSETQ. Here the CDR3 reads CASSFCRSTEAFF. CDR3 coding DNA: TGCGCCAGCAGCTTCTGTAGGAGTACTGAAGCTTTCTTT.

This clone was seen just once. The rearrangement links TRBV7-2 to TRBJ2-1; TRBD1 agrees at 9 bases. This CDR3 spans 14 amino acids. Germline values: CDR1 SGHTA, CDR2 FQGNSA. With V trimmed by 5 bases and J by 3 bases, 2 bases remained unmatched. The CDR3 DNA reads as TGTGCCAGCAGCCGGGACAGGGACTACAATGAGCAGTTCTTC. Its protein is CASSRDRDYNEQFF.

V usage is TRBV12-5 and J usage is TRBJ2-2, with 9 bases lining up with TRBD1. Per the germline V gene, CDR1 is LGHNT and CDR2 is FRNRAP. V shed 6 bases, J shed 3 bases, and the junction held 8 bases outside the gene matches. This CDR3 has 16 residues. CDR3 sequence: CASGRSDRGYTGELFF. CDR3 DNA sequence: TGTGCTAGTGGCCGGTCGGACAGGGGTTACACCGGGGAGCTGTTTTTT.

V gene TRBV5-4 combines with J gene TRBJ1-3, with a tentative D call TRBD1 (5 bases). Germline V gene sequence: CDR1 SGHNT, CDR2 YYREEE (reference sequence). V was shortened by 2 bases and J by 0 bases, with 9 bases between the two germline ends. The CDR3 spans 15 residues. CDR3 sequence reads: CASSLRGSSGNTIYF. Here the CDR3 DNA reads TGTGCCAGCAGCTTAAGGGGATCCTCTGGAAACACCATATATTTT.